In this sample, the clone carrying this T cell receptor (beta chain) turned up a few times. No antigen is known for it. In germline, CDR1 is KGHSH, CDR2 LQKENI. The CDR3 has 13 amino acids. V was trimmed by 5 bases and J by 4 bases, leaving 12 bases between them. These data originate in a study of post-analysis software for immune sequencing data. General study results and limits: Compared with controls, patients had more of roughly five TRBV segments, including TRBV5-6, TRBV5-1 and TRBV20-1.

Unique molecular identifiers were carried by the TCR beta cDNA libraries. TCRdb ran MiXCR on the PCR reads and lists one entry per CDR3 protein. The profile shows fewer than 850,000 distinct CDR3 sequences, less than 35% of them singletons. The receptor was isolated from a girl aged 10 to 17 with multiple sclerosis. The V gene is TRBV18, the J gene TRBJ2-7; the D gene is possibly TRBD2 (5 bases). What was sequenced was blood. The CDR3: CASSSAPGYEQYF. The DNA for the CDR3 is TGTGCCAGCTCATCCGCCCCGGGGTACGAGCAGTACTTC.